Detailed here is one TCR beta chain. Measured with immunoSEQ multiplex PCR; TCRdb has only the in-frame clones, and not every one. The sample contains 65,000 to 80,000 clones, 92% of which appear only once. The data derive from a study of T cell responses to AZD1222 COVID-19 vaccine. Trimming at V came to 3 bases and at J to 4 bases, leaving 9 bases not matched to a gene. Per the germline V gene, CDR1 is MNHEY and CDR2 is SVGEGT. The CDR3 is 16 residues long. This receptor was obtained from an adult in good health. The sequencing used peripheral blood, collected on day 0 of MenACWY control vaccination. This chain joins TRBV6-2 or TRBV6-3 and TRBJ2-1, with 7 nucleotides matching TRBD1. The CDR3 sequence is CASSYSPGQIYNEQFF. DNA of the CDR3: TGTGCCAGCAGTTATTCTCCGGGACAGATTTACAATGAGCAGTTCTTC.